The source of this T cell receptor (beta chain) is a study of T cell clones after liver transplantation. At the level of the study: Post-transplant blood was tracked for graft-donor-reactive T cell clones identified in a pre-transplant mixed lymphocyte reaction. Timepoints were pre-transplant, pre-withdrawal, and after withdrawal was completed or failed. Subjects received no induction therapy and standard immunosuppression until randomization at 12-24 months post-transplant.

Profiling relied on immunoSEQ multiplex PCR, and the TCRdb table lists in-frame clones only, not all of them. Among 70,000 or so clones, around nine tenths were seen once, and the ten largest hold approximately 2.5%. This CDR3 has 13 amino acids. Trimming removed 3 bases at V and 3 bases at J, with 9 bases between. The material was CD4+ T cells from blood, obtained before liver transplant. The genes are TRBV23-1 and TRBJ2-7, with D possibly matching TRBD2 (6 bases). TRBV23-1 falls under the ORF class, with uncertain function. This receptor was identified in a human donor who received a liver transplant. CDR3 residues: CASSHGGLYEQYF. The CDR3 region has the DNA TGCGCCAGCAGTCATGGGGGACTCTACGAGCAGTACTTC.